The 32 T cell receptor beta chains in this list originate from one sample, sequenced in a study of blood T cells in healthy people across ages. PCR was performed a second time for 7 to 11 cycles using a sample-barcoded 5' primer and a J-beta primer mix. TCRdb ran MiXCR on the 5' RACE reads and lists one entry per CDR3 protein. The sample holds around 1.5 million distinct CDR3 sequences; 35% to 45% are singletons and the top ten take 6.5% to 10%. Sequenced material: blood. The origin of the receptors is a woman under 30 in good health.

This clonotype came up a few times. The chain carries TRBV28 and TRBJ2-7; 8 bases are a match to TRBD2. CDR1 is MDHEN, CDR2 SYDVKM, per germline. V trimming: 6 bases; J trimming: 6 bases; junction bases outside the gene matches: 10. The CDR3 is 14 amino acids. CDR3 nucleotide sequence: TGTGCCAGCAGACAAACCGGGACTAGTGGCGAGCAGTACTTC. Its protein product is CASRQTGTSGEQYF.

This clonotype was seen only a few times. The CDR3 loop reads CSARAESRGRLADEQYF. CDR3 nucleotide sequence: TGCAGTGCTAGAGCCGAGAGCAGGGGGCGCTTAGCAGACGAGCAGTACTTC. V is TRBV20-1 and J is TRBJ2-7; the match to TRBD1 covers 8 bases. CDR3 size: 17 residues. Trimming removed 1 base from V and 5 bases from J; junction bases left unmatched: 16. The germline V gene has CDR1 DFQATT and CDR2 SNEGSKA (reference sequence).

As to this clonotype: Compared with germline, one end of the junction differs, possibly owing to a read error. This chain joins TRBV6-5 and TRBJ2-7; D uncertain. Germline V CDR1 and CDR2: MNHEY, SVGAGI. The CDR3 is made up of 13 amino acids. The CDR3 DNA follows: TGTGCCAGCAGTGACTCAACGGTTGACGAGCAGTACTTC. Translated: CASSDSTVDEQYF.

The V call is TRBV20-1, the J call TRBJ2-3; possible D gene TRBD1, 5 bases. V was clipped by 5 bases and J by 1 base, with 10 bases between them. Germline values: CDR1 DFQATT, CDR2 SNEGSKA (reference sequence). This CDR3 region has 13 residues. The CDR3 is CSAPRARTDTQYF. The CDR3 nucleotides are TGCAGTGCTCCCAGGGCCCGCACAGATACGCAGTATTTT.

This clonotype has only a few counts. J is TRBJ2-5 and V is TRBV29-1; TRBD2 matches at 8 bases. The DNA end favors TRBJ2-7, so the J call may be wrong. This CDR3 spans 13 amino acids. The germline CDR1 and CDR2 sequences are SQVTM and ANQGSEA. In nucleotides, the CDR3 is TGCAGCGGAATTACACTAGCGGAGCACGAGCAGTACTTC. Its protein is CSGITLAEHEQYF.

The chain is built from TRBV5-6 and TRBJ2-7; 7 bases map to TRBD2. There are 13 residues in the CDR3. Losses at the gene ends were 6 bases for V and 7 bases for J; bases not matched to a gene: 10. Germline lookup yields CDR1 SGHDT and CDR2 YYEEEE. CDR3 sequence: CASKLTSFYEQYF. The CDR3 DNA follows: TGTGCCAGCAAACTGACTAGCTTCTATGAGCAGTACTTC.

The chain is built from TRBV29-1 and TRBJ1-1, with unresolved D. The CDR3 has 12 amino acids. V lost 6 bases and J lost 0, with 8 bases in between. Germline CDR1 SQVTM, CDR2 ANQGSEA. In DNA form, the CDR3 reads TGCAGCGTAGTAAAGATGAACACTGAAGCTTTCTTT. Its protein is CSVVKMNTEAFF.

This chain connects TRBV29-1 to TRBJ2-7; 10 bases line up with TRBD1. Germline V gives CDR1 SQVTM, CDR2 ANQGSEA. V was pared by 7 bases and J by 5 bases, with 20 bases of the junction left unmatched. This CDR3 contains 17 residues. The CDR3 bases are TGCAGCGCCACCGGGACAGGGGCCAAGCTACGGGGAGACGAGCAGTACTTC. Amino acid sequence: CSATGTGAKLRGDEQYF.

The chain employs TRBV12-5 and TRBJ2-3; D is uncertain. Germline V gene sequence: CDR1 LGHNT, CDR2 FRNRAP. The germline V and J ends were trimmed by 2 bases and 2 bases, with 14 bases remaining between them. This CDR3 contains 16 residues. The CDR3, as DNA: TGTGCTAGTGGTTTGATCGGATCCACACACACAGATACGCAGTATTTT. Encoded protein: CASGLIGSTHTDTQYF.

A few counts support this clonotype. The V and J genes are TRBV20-1 and TRBJ2-7; perhaps TRBD1 as D (5 bases). Germline V gives CDR1 DFQATT, CDR2 SNEGSKA (reference sequence). Trimming took 6 bases from V and 0 from J, leaving 9 bases between them. The CDR3 sequence is 12 residues long. The DNA of the CDR3 is TGCAGTGCCCGGACAAACTCCTACGAGCAGTACTTC. Amino acid sequence: CSARTNSYEQYF.

The gene calls are TRBV2 and TRBJ2-5; D unresolved. Germline V CDR1 and CDR2: SNHLY, FYNNEI. The V gene lost 6 bases and the J gene lost 1 base, with 9 bases spanning the gap. The length of the CDR3 is 13 residues. The CDR3: CASRLSIQETQYF. Written as DNA, the CDR3 is TGTGCCAGCAGGTTATCGATCCAAGAGACCCAGTACTTC.

The chain employs TRBV29-1 and TRBJ1-2; 9 nucleotides match TRBD1. This CDR3 spans 13 amino acids. Germline V CDR1 and CDR2: SQVTM, ANQGSEA. With V trimmed by 5 bases and J by 6 bases, 7 bases remained unmatched. CDR3 sequence (DNA): TGCAGCGTTCTCCGGGACAGGGTTAATGGCTACACCTTC. Its protein product is CSVLRDRVNGYTF.

A few counts support this clonotype. The chain is built from TRBV2 and TRBJ1-4; D perhaps matches TRBD1 (5 bases). Germline CDR1 is SNHLY and CDR2 is FYNNEI. CDR3 size: 16 residues. Trimming cost V 3 bases and J 0 bases, with 11 bases left between them. The CDR3 nucleotides read TGTGCCAGCAGTGAGAGGGGACGCGCAACTAATGAAAAACTGTTTTTT. Translation: CASSERGRATNEKLFF.

For this clonotype: Given a much more abundant clone one base away, this may be a read error. The chain links TRBV29-1 to TRBJ2-4; D possibly corresponds to TRBD2 (5 bases). Germline CDR1 is SQVTM and CDR2 is ANQGSEA. This CDR3 has 12 amino acids. CDR3 residues: CNVERGSNEQYF. CDR3 DNA sequence: TGCAACGTTGAAAGAGGGTCCAATGAGCAGTACTTC.

The CDR3 here is CASRRTSGGQGTQYF. The CDR3 coding sequence is TGTGCCAGCAGACGGACTAGCGGGGGCCAGGGGACCCAGTACTTC. The chain employs TRBV12-3 or TRBV12-4 and TRBJ2-7, with 13 bases lining up with TRBD2. The closer fit of TRBJ2-5 to the DNA end suggests the J call may be wrong. The CDR3 runs to 15 residues.

The V and J genes are TRBV18 and TRBJ2-1; 11 positions agree with TRBD1. CDR3 length: 16 residues. Germline lookup yields CDR1 KGHSH and CDR2 LQKENI. Germline trimming cut 6 bases from V and 7 bases from J; bases unmatched to any gene: 11. This CDR3 is CASSVKPGQGENEQFF. Here the CDR3 DNA reads TGTGCCAGCTCCGTTAAGCCGGGACAGGGGGAAAATGAGCAGTTCTTC. The full variable domain, in which reference TRBV18 and TRBJ2-1 provide the parts outside the CDR3, is NAGVMQNPRHLVRRRGQEARLRCSPMKGHSHVYWYRQLPEEGLKFMVYLQKENIIDESGMPKERFSAEFPKEGPSILRIQQVVRGDSAAYFCASSVKPGQGENEQFFGPGTRLTVL.

V usage is TRBV11-2 and J usage is TRBJ2-3; TRBD1 might be the D (6 bases). V lost 3 bases and J 3 bases, leaving 13 bases between the germline ends. Germline-derived CDR1 and CDR2 are SGHAT and FQNNGV. CDR3 length equals 15 residues. The CDR3 reads CASSLQRTVTDTQYF. Written as DNA, the CDR3 is TGTGCCAGCAGCTTGCAAAGGACAGTAACAGATACGCAGTATTTT.

V usage is TRBV18 and J usage is TRBJ2-7, with D perhaps matching TRBD2 (5 bases). Trimming removed 4 bases from V and 7 bases from J, with 11 bases in between. Germline CDR1 is KGHSH and CDR2 is LQKENI. The CDR3 runs to 12 residues. CDR3 sequence: CASSLITGEQYF. The DNA of the CDR3 is TGTGCCAGCTCACTTATTACGGGGGAGCAGTACTTC.

This clonotype was seen only once. The CDR3 region has the DNA TGCGCCAGCAGCTTCACAGGGGACTCCTCCTACGAGCAGTACTTC. Translated, it gives CASSFTGDSSYEQYF. The J gene is TRBJ2-7, the V gene TRBV5-1, with a weak D call TRBD1 (7 bases). Germline CDR1 and CDR2: SGHRS and YFSETQ. The CDR3 spans 15 residues. V lost 2 bases and J lost 0, with 12 bases in between.

The chain has TRBV2 and TRBJ2-7; no reliable D call. CDR1 is SNHLY and CDR2 is FYNNEI in the germline V gene. CDR3 length equals 10 residues. V lost 4 bases to trimming and J lost 5 bases, with 3 bases between them. CDR3 DNA: TGTGCCAGCAGTGTTCACGAGCAGTACTTC. This translates into CASSVHEQYF.

V gene TRBV4-2 combines with J gene TRBJ2-5; 11 positions agree with TRBD2. Germline V lookup: CDR1 LGHNA, CDR2 YNFKEQ. CDR3 length equals 17 residues. J lost 11 bases, V lost 2 bases, and 16 bases had no gene match. The CDR3 loop reads CASSQPPGTSGYNEQYF. The DNA of the CDR3 is TGTGCCAGCAGCCAACCCCCCGGGACTAGCGGATACAATGAGCAGTACTTC.

This clonotype was seen a few times. This chain joins TRBV18 and TRBJ2-1; D may match TRBD1 or TRBD2 (6 bases each). The germline gives CDR1 KGHSH, CDR2 LQKENI. V was cut by 3 bases and J by 3 bases, with 15 bases left in between. The CDR3 is made up of 16 amino acids. The CDR3: CASSPYTGAFYNEQFF. The CDR3, as DNA: TGTGCCAGCTCACCTTATACGGGGGCCTTCTACAATGAGCAGTTCTTC.

This sequence joins TRBV20-1 and TRBJ2-5; D might be TRBD1 (6 bases). The DNA end lines up better with TRBJ2-7; the J call may be wrong. The CDR3 totals 16 residues. Germline-derived CDR1 and CDR2 are DFQATT and SNEGSKA (reference sequence). CDR3 nucleotide sequence: TGCAGTGCTGGCGGGCTAGGGGAGCAGGGGAACTACGAGCAGTACTTC. Encoded protein: CSAGGLGEQGNYEQYF.

The chain employs TRBV9 and TRBJ2-3, with a weak D call TRBD2 (6 bases). Germline lookup yields CDR1 SGDLS and CDR2 YYNGEE. This CDR3 is 15 amino acids long. V dropped 6 bases and J dropped 0 bases, with 14 bases sitting between them. CDR3 sequence (DNA): TGTGCCAGCAAGGAAACCGGGACTAGCACAGATACGCAGTATTTT. Translated: CASKETGTSTDTQYF.

Only one count was recorded for this clonotype. The gene calls are TRBV10-3 and TRBJ1-1; D might be TRBD1 (6 bases). CDR1 and CDR2 from the germline V gene are ENHRY and SYGVKD. The CDR3 is 16 amino acids. The V end lost 4 bases, the J end lost 0 bases, and 15 bases lay between the germline ends. Written as DNA, the CDR3 is TGTGCCATCAGTGCGCTTCCCCAGGGGATGAACACTGAAGCTTTCTTT. This sequence encodes CAISALPQGMNTEAFF.

The chain couples TRBV11-2 to TRBJ1-5, with no clear D. CDR3 length: 14 amino acids. Germline V CDR1 and CDR2: SGHAT, FQNNGV. Trimming took 6 bases from V and 0 from J, leaving 9 bases between them. CDR3 sequence (DNA): TGTGCCAGCAGGGAGGGCAGTAGCAATCAGCCCCAGCATTTT. As protein: CASREGSSNQPQHF.

This clonotype was seen more than once but under ten times. V gene TRBV5-1 combines with J gene TRBJ1-6, with unresolved D. V lost 5 bases to trimming and J lost 4 bases, with 10 bases between them. CDR3 size: 14 residues. Germline values: CDR1 SGHRS, CDR2 YFSETQ. Here the CDR3 DNA reads TGCGCCAGCAGACCGCCGTCTTATAATTCACCCCTCCACTTT. Amino acid sequence: CASRPPSYNSPLHF.

This clonotype came up a few times. The chain uses TRBV11-2 and TRBJ1-2; no clear D gene. Germline-derived CDR1 and CDR2 are SGHAT and FQNNGV. This CDR3 contains 13 residues. Trimming removed 4 bases from V and 5 bases from J, with 11 bases in between. The CDR3 DNA follows: TGTGCCAGCAGCTCCGGGGTTAAATATGGCTACACCTTC. Translating gives CASSSGVKYGYTF.

This chain links TRBV2 with TRBJ1-1; tentative D call: TRBD1 (5 bases). V lost 6 bases, J lost 1 base, and 12 bases lay in between. Germline CDR1 and CDR2: SNHLY and FYNNEI. This CDR3 comprises 14 residues. CDR3 loop: CASSERGQNTEAFF. CDR3 nucleotides: TGTGCCAGCAGCGAGAGGGGCCAGAACACTGAAGCTTTCTTT.

About this clonotype itself: Germline is not matched at one junction end, which may reflect a read error. CDR3 amino acids: CASGLGSLMDEQFF. The CDR3 region has the DNA TGCGCCAGCGGCTTGGGTAGTTTAATGGATGAGCAGTTCTTC. This chain links TRBV5-1 with TRBJ2-1; no definite D call. The CDR3 runs 14 residues. Germline CDR1 and CDR2: SGHRS and YFSETQ.

The V call is TRBV20-1, the J call TRBJ2-5; 8 nucleotides line up with TRBD2. The V gene end was trimmed by 6 bases and the J gene end by 3 bases; junction bases not matched to a gene: 9. This CDR3 is built from 14 residues. The germline gives CDR1 DFQATT, CDR2 SNEGSKA (reference sequence). The CDR3 bases are TGCAGTGCCACCGGGGGGGCAGTTAAAGAGACCCAGTACTTC. Its translation is CSATGGAVKETQYF.

This clonotype was seen more than once but under ten times. The CDR3 spells CASSRQTSGGPHTQYF. The DNA of the CDR3 is TGCGCCAGCAGCCGTCAGACTAGCGGGGGCCCCCATACGCAGTATTTT. The chain carries TRBV4-1 and TRBJ2-3; 12 bases line up with TRBD2. This CDR3 is 16 amino acids long. Germline CDR1 and CDR2: MGHRA and YSYEKL. V was pared by 4 bases and J by 7 bases, with 9 bases of the junction left unmatched.